Listed below are T cell receptor beta chains from one sample, sequenced in a study of cytomegalovirus exposure and HLA in healthy donors. TCRdb's copy holds only in-frame clones and misses some; the assay was immunoSEQ multiplex PCR. Of roughly 170,000 clones listed, around 80% are singletons. The sample was PBMCs. The receptors stem from a female donor in good health and CMV-seronegative. Each CDR3 is given with its conserved first and last residue. The order of the fields is clone size, D gene, V gene, J gene, CDR3 DNA, CDR3 protein. D genes are given only for firm matches. Clone size, where shown, is once, few, many, or a class for clones that have expanded.

>-|-|TRBV6-5|TRBJ2-5
TGTGCCAGCAAACGTAGCCCGGGAGAGGAGACCCAGTACTTC
CASKRSPGEETQYF
>-|TRBD1|TRBV2|TRBJ1-4
TGTGCCAGCAGTCTTCTGACAGGGGGGGTTAATGAAAAACTGTTTTTT
CASSLLTGGVNEKLFF
>-|-|TRBV6-5|TRBJ1-4
TGTGCCAGCACCCCCCGGGAGAATGAAAAACTGTTTTTT
CASTPRENEKLFF
>-|-|TRBV18|TRBJ1-6
TGTGCCAGCTCACCCGATTTATTGAGGAGCTCCTATAATTCACCCCTCCACTTT
CASSPDLLRSSYNSPLHF
>-|TRBD2|TRBV4-3|TRBJ2-3
TGCGCCAGCAGCCCTGGACTAGAGGTAGATACGCAGTATTTT
CASSPGLEVDTQYF
>-|-|TRBV4-3|TRBJ2-7
TGCGCCAGCAGCCAAGTTTACGGCCAGGGTAGGTACGAGCAGTACTTC
CASSQVYGQGRYEQYF
>few|TRBD2|TRBV28|TRBJ2-7
TGTGCCAGCAATGATTTCGGGACTAGCGGGAGTGACTCCTACGAGCAGTACTTC
CASNDFGTSGSDSYEQYF
>once|-|TRBV6-5|TRBJ1-2
TGTGCCAGCGCGTACAGGGCGGCCTGGGATGGCTACACCTTC
CASAYRAAWDGYTF
>-|TRBD1|TRBV29-1|TRBJ2-7
TGCAGCGGGACCGGGACAGGGGTTAACGAGCAGTACTTC
CSGTGTGVNEQYF
>-|-|TRBV20-1|TRBJ2-7
TGCAGTGCCCGTAGTTACGAGCAGTACTTC
CSARSYEQYF
>-|TRBD1|TRBV6-5|TRBJ2-1
TGTGCCAGCAGTCCAGACAGGGGGCGGTACAATGAGCAGTTCTTC
CASSPDRGRYNEQFF
>-|TRBD2|TRBV9|TRBJ2-1
TGTGCCAGCAGCGTTGCGGGAGGGCCGGGCAATGAGCAGTTCTTC
CASSVAGGPGNEQFF
>-|-|TRBV19|TRBJ1-1
TGTGCCAGTAGTTGGAGGGGTGGAACTGAAGCTTTCTTT
CASSWRGGTEAFF
>-|TRBD1|TRBV10-1|TRBJ1-2
TGCGCCAGCAGTGCGGGACAGGAGGAACACTATGGCTACACCTTC
CASSAGQEEHYGYTF
>once|-|TRBV28|TRBJ2-5
TGTGCCAGCAGTTTGCGAGGCAACGCCGCCCAAGAGACCCAGTACTTC
CASSLRGNAAQETQYF
>-|TRBD1|TRBV10-3|TRBJ1-1
TGTGCCATCAGACAGGGGAGTACTGAAGCTTTCTTT
CAIRQGSTEAFF
>-|-|TRBV4-3|TRBJ2-3
TGCGCCAGCAGTAGACTAGGTGGGATGGATACGCAGTATTTT
CASSRLGGMDTQYF
>-|TRBD2|TRBV11-2|TRBJ2-5
TGTGCCAGCAGCTCATTCTCGGGACTAGCCCTAGAGACCCAGTACTTC
CASSSFSGLALETQYF
>-|TRBD1|TRBV29-1|TRBJ1-3
TGCAGCGTTGAAGACGGGACAGTGGGAAACACCATATATTTT
CSVEDGTVGNTIYF
>-|-|TRBV9|TRBJ1-5
TGTGCCAGCAGCGAAACGGGTCTGCATCAGCCCCAGCATTTT
CASSETGLHQPQHF
>-|TRBD1|TRBV30|TRBJ1-5
TGTGCCTGGAGTGCTGAGACAGGGCCAAATCAGCCCCAGCATTTT
CAWSAETGPNQPQHF
>once|-|TRBV30|TRBJ1-2
TGTGCCTGGAGTTTCGGCAGGGCTTATGGCTACACCTTC
CAWSFGRAYGYTF
>-|TRBD1|TRBV30|TRBJ1-3
TGTGCCTGGGGGGGACAGGGGCACTCTGGAAACACCATATATTTT
CAWGGQGHSGNTIYF
>few|-|TRBV9|TRBJ1-5
TGTGCCAGCAGCCCGGCGGGCTCCAATCAGCCCCAGCATTTT
CASSPAGSNQPQHF
>-|TRBD2|TRBV5-1|TRBJ2-7
TGCGCCAGCAGCTTGGGGGGGACTACATCCTACGAGCAGTACTTC
CASSLGGTTSYEQYF
>-|-|TRBV6-6|TRBJ2-3
TGTGCCAGCACCAGGGTAGGGCAAGGAGATACGCAGTATTTT
CASTRVGQGDTQYF
>-|TRBD2|TRBV27|TRBJ2-1
TGTGCCAGCACCAAACCAGGGACTAGCGGGAGCGATGAGCAGTTCTTC
CASTKPGTSGSDEQFF
>once|TRBD1|TRBV5-1|TRBJ2-7
TGCGCCAGCAGTCACCGGGACAGTTCCTACGAGCAGTACTTC
CASSHRDSSYEQYF
>few|-|TRBV7-9|TRBJ2-5
TGTGCCAGCAGCCCAAACCGGGGGGAGACCCAGTACTTC
CASSPNRGETQYF
>-|-|TRBV28|TRBJ1-1
TGTGCCAGCAAGACAGTTGATAGCACTGAAGCTTTCTTT
CASKTVDSTEAFF
>-|-|TRBV28|TRBJ1-5
TGTGCCAGCAGTACCGCGGAGGGTTGGTTTCAGCATTTT
CASSTAEGWFQHF
>-|TRBD1|TRBV5-4|TRBJ1-2
TGTGCCAGCAGCCGATGGGACAGGGGACACGGCTACACCTTC
CASSRWDRGHGYTF
>-|-|TRBV13|TRBJ2-5
TGTGCCAGCAGCCAATTGCCCGGGACTTCTAAAGAGACCCAGTACTTC
CASSQLPGTSKETQYF
>-|-|TRBV10-2|TRBJ1-4
TGCGCCAGCAGTGCTTCCCGACAGTTAAATGAAAAACTGTTTTTT
CASSASRQLNEKLFF
>-|-|TRBV11-1|TRBJ1-1
TGTGCCAGCAGCTATACGGGGGGCCCGGCCACTGAAGCTTTCTTT
CASSYTGGPATEAFF
>-|-|TRBV9|TRBJ2-5
TGTGCCAGCAGCGTAGGGGCGGGGCCCCAGTACTTC
CASSVGAGPQYF
>-|TRBD2|TRBV28|TRBJ2-7
TGTGCCAGCAGTTTAACGCGGGCTAGCGGGAGCAGCCGCTACGAGCAGTACTTC
CASSLTRASGSSRYEQYF
>-|-|TRBV4-2|TRBJ2-7
TGTGCCAGCAGCCAAGGTGTTGGGGGGGCCGCCTACGAGCAGTACTTC
CASSQGVGGAAYEQYF
>-|TRBD2|TRBV7-9|TRBJ2-3
TGTGCCAGCACCCCGACTAGCTCCGAAGATACGCAGTATTTT
CASTPTSSEDTQYF
>-|TRBD1|TRBV29-1|TRBJ1-4
TGCAGCGCTGTCGGGACAGGGGCTAATGAAAAACTGTTTTTT
CSAVGTGANEKLFF
>-|TRBD2|TRBV5-1|TRBJ2-5
TGCGCCAGCAGCTTTCTAGCGGGGGGGCTGAAAGAGACCCAGTACTTC
CASSFLAGGLKETQYF
>-|TRBD1|TRBV11-2|TRBJ1-6
TGTGCCAGCAGCTCCCGGGACAGAAATAATTCACCCCTCCACTTT
CASSSRDRNNSPLHF
>-|-|TRBV4-3|TRBJ1-1
TGCGCCAGCAGCCAAGATACCTTCGGGCGGGGGACTGAAGCTTTCTTT
CASSQDTFGRGTEAFF
>-|TRBD1|TRBV2|TRBJ1-6
TGTGCCAGCAGGGCCCCGGGACAGGGAAATTCACCCCTCCACTTT
CASRAPGQGNSPLHF
>-|TRBD2|TRBV5-1|TRBJ2-7
TGCGCCAGCAGCGTACCCGGGACTAATCTGGACGAGCAGTACTTC
CASSVPGTNLDEQYF
>-|-|TRBV9|TRBJ2-1
TGTGCCAGCAGCGTAACGGGAACCTACAATGAGCAGTTCTTC
CASSVTGTYNEQFF
>-|-|TRBV4-1|TRBJ1-2
TGCGCCAGCAGCCACGCCCCTGCTCGACCCCTCGGGGGCTACACCTTC
CASSHAPARPLGGYTF
>few|TRBD1|TRBV7-2|TRBJ2-5
TGTGCCAGCAGCCCAGGGGGTCGGGAGACCCAGTACTTC
CASSPGGRETQYF
>few|-|TRBV6-1|TRBJ2-6
TGTGCCAGCAGTGAAGAGGCAGGGACTGGGGCCAACGTCCTGACTTTC
CASSEEAGTGANVLTF
>-|TRBD2|TRBV9|TRBJ2-1
TGTGCCAGCAGCGTGAGCGGGAGCTACAATGAGCAGTTCTTC
CASSVSGSYNEQFF
>-|-|TRBV7-9|TRBJ2-4
TGTGCCAGCAGCTTAGCGTTGGGCTACGAGGGCAAAAACATTCAGTACTTC
CASSLALGYEGKNIQYF